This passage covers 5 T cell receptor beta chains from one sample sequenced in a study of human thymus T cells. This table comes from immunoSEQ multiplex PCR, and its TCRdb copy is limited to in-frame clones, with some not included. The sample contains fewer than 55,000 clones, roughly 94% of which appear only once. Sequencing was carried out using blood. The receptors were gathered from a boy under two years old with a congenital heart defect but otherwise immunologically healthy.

Written as DNA, the CDR3 is TGTGCCTGGAGAAGGGGGAACACTGAAGCTTTCTTT. Its translation is CAWRRGNTEAFF. The chain is built from TRBV30 and TRBJ1-1; D might be TRBD1 (5 bases). Trimming stripped 3 bases from V and 1 base from J, with 6 bases between. The length of the CDR3 is 12 residues. Germline V gene data show CDR1 as GTSNPN and CDR2 as SVGIG (reference sequence). The full variable domain, its missing parts supplied by reference TRBV30 and TRBJ1-1, is SQTIHQWPATLVQPVGSPLSLECTVEGTSNPNLYWYRQAAGRGLQLLFYSVGIGQISSEVPQNLSASRPQDRQFILSSKKLLLSDSGFYLCAWRRGNTEAFFGQGTRLTVV.

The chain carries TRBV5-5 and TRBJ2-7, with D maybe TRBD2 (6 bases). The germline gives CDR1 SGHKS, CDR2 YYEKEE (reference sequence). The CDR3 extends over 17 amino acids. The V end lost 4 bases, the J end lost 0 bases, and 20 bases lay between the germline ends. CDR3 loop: CASSTHRDWKISYEQYF. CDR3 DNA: TGTGCCAGCAGCACCCACCGGGACTGGAAAATCTCCTACGAGCAGTACTTC.

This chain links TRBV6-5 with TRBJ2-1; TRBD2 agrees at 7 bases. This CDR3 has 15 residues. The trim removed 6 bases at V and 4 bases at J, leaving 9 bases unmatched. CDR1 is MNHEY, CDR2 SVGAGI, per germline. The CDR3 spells CASSRGASGYNEQFF. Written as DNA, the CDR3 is TGTGCCAGCAGCCGGGGCGCTAGCGGTTACAATGAGCAGTTCTTC.

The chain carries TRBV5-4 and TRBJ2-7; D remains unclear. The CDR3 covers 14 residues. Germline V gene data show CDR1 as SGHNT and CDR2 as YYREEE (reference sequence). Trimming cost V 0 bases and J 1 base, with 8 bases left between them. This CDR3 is CASSLAAGSYEQYF. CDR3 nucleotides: TGTGCCAGCAGCTTGGCCGCCGGGTCCTACGAGCAGTACTTC.

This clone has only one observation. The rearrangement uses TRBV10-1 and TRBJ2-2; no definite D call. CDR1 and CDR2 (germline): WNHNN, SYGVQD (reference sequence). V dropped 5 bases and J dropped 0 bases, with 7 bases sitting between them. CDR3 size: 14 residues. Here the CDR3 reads CASSLDSNTGELFF. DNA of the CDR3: TGCGCCAGCAGTTTAGACTCGAACACCGGGGAGCTGTTTTTT.